This TCR beta chain comes out of a study of blood T cell repertoires in COVID-19. As for the study in general: The origin of the acute and convalescent COVID-19 samples was the United States, Italy and Spain.

Profiling relied on immunoSEQ multiplex PCR, and the TCRdb table lists in-frame clones only, not all of them. The table lists roughly 110,000 clones, about 87% of them singletons. Sequences were obtained from peripheral blood. The sequence was obtained from a man aged 50-60 years with active or convalescent COVID-19.

CDR3 sequence reads: CASSTRTSGRGEQFF. DNA for the CDR3: TGCGCCAGCAGCACCAGGACTAGCGGGAGAGGTGAGCAGTTCTTC. The J gene is TRBJ2-1, the V gene TRBV4-3, with 13 bases fitting TRBD2. Looked up from germline, CDR1 is LGHNA and CDR2 is YSLEER. J was trimmed by 9 bases and V by 5 bases; bases with no gene match: 7. The CDR3 sequence is 15 residues long.